The clone carrying this TCR beta chain appeared once. The target antigen is unknown. PCR used 60 Vbeta primers and 13 Jbeta primers. Only in-frame clones appear in the TCRdb table, and some are missing; sequencing was by immunoSEQ multiplex PCR. The sample lists roughly 250,000 clones; roughly 86% were seen once. These data originate in a study of cytomegalovirus exposure and HLA in healthy donors. J lost 2 bases, V lost 5 bases, and 6 bases had no gene match. From germline, CDR1 is MDHEN and CDR2 SYDVKM. The CDR3 spans 15 residues. Whole-study results and caveats: With high specificity and sensitivity, the classifier reportedly diagnosed cytomegalovirus status.

The sequence derives from a woman in her thirties or forties in good health and CMV-seropositive. The sequencing input was PBMCs. This sequence joins TRBV28 and TRBJ1-5, with 7 positions matching TRBD1. CDR3: CASSTRQGGNQPQHF. The CDR3 DNA reads TGTGCCAGCAGTACCCGACAGGGAGGCAATCAGCCCCAGCATTTT.